The 23 T cell receptor beta chains reported below all come from one sample, sequenced in a study of molecular identifiers for immune sequencing clone quantification. From the PCR reads, TCRdb called clonotypes with MiXCR, one entry per CDR3 protein. The sample yields tens of thousands of distinct CDR3 sequences, around a sixth seen once. Material: naive CD8+ T cells from blood, with Jurkat cell RNA spiked in. The subset is: FACS-sorted CD8+CD4-CCR7+CD45RA+ naive T cells. The receptor set was obtained from a human donor in good health. Some libraries in this study had Jurkat cell RNA spiked in.

This clonotype was recorded many times. This chain's CDR3 is CASGSGTRSPGANVLTF. In DNA form, the CDR3 reads TGTGCCAGCGGCTCCGGGACTAGGAGCCCTGGGGCCAACGTCCTGACTTTC. The rearrangement joins TRBV2 to TRBJ2-6; 8 nucleotides agree with TRBD2. CDR3 size: 17 residues. CDR1 is SNHLY and CDR2 is FYNNEI in the germline V gene. V gave up 8 bases and J gave up 2 bases; unmatched junction bases: 11.

In its sample, this clonotype was seen many times. This chain connects TRBV10-3 to TRBJ2-1, with TRBD2 matching 13 bases. Germline CDR1 and CDR2: ENHRY and SYGVKD. The junction had 4 bases not matched to a gene; V was cut back by 2 bases and J by 9 bases. This CDR3 contains 15 residues. CDR3 DNA: TGTGCCATCAGTGAGCCGGGACTAGCGGGATTTGAGCAGTTCTTC. This encodes CAISEPGLAGFEQFF.

This clonotype was detected ten times or more. The genes are TRBV6-5 and TRBJ2-2; 9 bases are a match to TRBD2. This CDR3 comprises 18 residues. The germline V gene has CDR1 MNHEY and CDR2 SVGAGI. Trimming removed 0 bases from V and 0 bases from J; junction bases left unmatched: 5. CDR3: CASSYSWTSDANTGELFF. The CDR3 bases are TGTGCCAGCAGTTACTCATGGACTAGCGACGCGAACACCGGGGAGCTGTTTTTT.

The chain recombines TRBV5-1 with TRBJ2-7; D might be TRBD1 (5 bases). CDR1 is SGHRS and CDR2 is YFSETQ in the germline V gene. V lost 0 bases to trimming and J lost 2 bases, with 18 bases between them. The CDR3 length is 17 residues. CDR3 region: CASSLAFQARVTYEQYF. CDR3 nucleotides: TGCGCCAGCAGCTTGGCGTTCCAGGCCAGGGTGACCTACGAGCAGTACTTC.

As to this clonotype: This may be a read error: a much more frequent sequence differs by one nucleotide. Because it lacks the conserved phenylalanine or tryptophan at the end, this CDR3 is likely a read error. The V gene is TRBV7-8, the J gene TRBJ1-4; the D gene is possibly TRBD1 (5 bases). V was pared by 1 base and J by 10 bases, with 7 bases between. Germline CDR1 is SGHVS and CDR2 is FQNEAQ. The CDR3 covers 12 residues. As DNA, the CDR3 is TGTGCCAGCAGCTTAGGGGGCGGAAAACTGTTTCTT. Protein product: CASSLGGGKLFL.

About this clonotype: Since a much larger clone is just one base distant, this may be a read error. This CDR3 is CGVRSGQGGFDPYEQYF. The CDR3 nucleotides read TGCGGCGTGAGGTCGGGGCAGGGAGGGTTTGACCCCTACGAGCAGTACTTC. V gene TRBV29-1 combines with J gene TRBJ2-7; 7 nucleotides match TRBD2. Germline values: CDR1 SQVTM, CDR2 ANQGSEA. CDR3 length: 17 residues.

The chain uses TRBV6-5 and TRBJ2-1; D unclear. This CDR3 contains 16 residues. Germline V CDR1 and CDR2: MNHEY, SVGAGI. Between the trimmed V and J ends, which lost 5 bases and 2 bases, there was a span of 16 bases. The CDR3 here is CASSVTSPSAYNEQFF. In nucleotides, the CDR3 is TGTGCCAGCAGTGTGACCTCCCCTTCGGCCTACAATGAGCAGTTCTTC.

This clonotype has ten or more counts. V and J are TRBV27 and TRBJ2-3; 13 positions match TRBD2. This CDR3 is built from 18 residues. Germline-derived CDR1 and CDR2 are MNHEY and SMNVEV (reference sequence). Trimming took 7 bases from V and 1 from J; bases not matched to a gene: 11. CDR3 bases: TGTGCCAGCACCGGCGGGACTAGCGGGATTCCAGGCACAGATACGCAGTATTTT. Protein sequence: CASTGGTSGIPGTDTQYF.

In this sample, this clonotype turned up many times. This chain uses TRBV7-9 with TRBJ2-7; TRBD2 is a possible D gene (5 bases). Per germline, CDR1 SEHNR and CDR2 FQNEAQ (reference sequence). The CDR3 runs to 12 residues. V lost 3 bases and J lost 6, with 9 bases in between. The CDR3: CASSFAGAEQYF. Here the CDR3 DNA reads TGTGCCAGCAGCTTCGCGGGTGCCGAGCAGTACTTC.

This clonotype was seen at least ten times. This rearrangement joins TRBV13 to TRBJ2-5; D is unclear. The CDR3 runs 14 residues. Germline V CDR1 and CDR2: PRHDT, FYEKMQ (reference sequence). The V and J ends lost 0 bases and 2 bases respectively, with 7 bases between them. CDR3 region: CASSLGLIQETQYF. CDR3 bases: TGTGCCAGCAGCTTAGGTCTTATACAAGAGACCCAGTACTTC. Supplemented by reference TRBV13 and TRBJ2-5, the full variable domain reads AAGVIQSPRHLIKEKRETATLKCYPIPRHDTVYWYQQGPGQDPQFLISFYEKMQSDKGSIPDRFSAQQFSDYHSELNMSSLELGDSALYFCASSLGLIQETQYFGPGTRLLVL.

This clonotype was recorded at least ten times. The V gene is TRBV7-2, the J gene TRBJ2-1; 8 bases are a match to TRBD1. The CDR3 runs 16 residues. Per germline, CDR1 SGHTA and CDR2 FQGNSA. V was clipped by 0 bases and J by 7 bases; unmatched bases: 8. CDR3 in amino acids: CASSLAAQGALNEQFF. CDR3 sequence (DNA): TGTGCCAGCAGCTTAGCGGCCCAGGGGGCGCTTAATGAGCAGTTCTTC.

This clonotype showed up many times. This chain uses TRBV6-1 with TRBJ2-7; D remains unclear. Germline loops: CDR1 MNHNS, CDR2 SASEGT. This CDR3 region has 12 residues. V dropped 1 base and J dropped 3 bases, with 4 bases sitting between them. The CDR3 DNA sequence: TGTGCCAGCAGTGAAGGCAGCTACGAGCAGTACTTC. Protein: CASSEGSYEQYF.

This clonotype appeared a few times. A read error may produce the germline difference seen at one junction end. The V and J genes are TRBV15 and TRBJ2-3, with 7 bases matching TRBD1. The CDR3 loop spans 18 amino acids. Per the germline V gene, CDR1 is LNHNV and CDR2 is YYDKDF (reference sequence). The CDR3 reads CATSDLELRDRSTDTQDF. DNA for the CDR3: TGTGCCACCAGCGATTTAGAGTTAAGGGACAGAAGCACAGATACGCAGGATTTT.

The sample holds many counts of this clonotype. The CDR3 bases are TGTGCCAGCAGTTTGGGGTTGCACGATGAGCAGTTCTTC. The encoded protein is CASSLGLHDEQFF. The chain links TRBV6-5 to TRBJ2-1; D is unclear. From germline, CDR1 is MNHEY and CDR2 SVGAGI. This CDR3 spans 13 amino acids. The germline V and J ends were trimmed by 4 bases and 8 bases, with 12 bases remaining between them.

This clonotype was recorded many times. The chain has TRBV6-5 and TRBJ1-4; maybe TRBD1 (5 bases). Germline V gives CDR1 MNHEY, CDR2 SVGAGI. CDR3 size: 12 residues. V shed 5 bases and J shed 11 bases, with 12 bases lying between them. CDR3 sequence (DNA): TGTGCCAGCAGTGCCAGCGGGACTAAACTGTTTTTT. It yields the protein CASSASGTKLFF.

There are a few counts of this clonotype. The rearrangement joins TRBV5-6 to TRBJ2-5; 12 bases are shared with TRBD2. Germline CDR1 and CDR2: SGHDT and YYEEEE. V lost 3 bases, J lost 1 base, and 10 bases stayed unmatched. The CDR3 is 18 residues long. The CDR3 loop is CASSSIKTSGSPQETQYF. CDR3 coding DNA: TGTGCCAGCAGCTCTATAAAGACTAGCGGGAGCCCCCAAGAGACCCAGTACTTC.

This clonotype was counted many times. The chain combines TRBV4-1 with TRBJ2-7; 10 positions agree with TRBD1. Losses at the gene ends were 6 bases for V and 4 bases for J; bases not matched to a gene: 6. CDR3 size: 14 residues. Looked up from germline, CDR1 is MGHRA and CDR2 is YSYEKL. CDR3 DNA sequence: TGCGCCAGCAGTCCCGGGACAGGGGCATACGAGCAGTACTTC. It codes for CASSPGTGAYEQYF.

This clonotype was observed at least ten times. This chain's CDR3 is CASSLVWVDQPQHF. The CDR3 DNA reads as TGTGCCAGCAGTTTGGTGTGGGTGGATCAGCCCCAGCATTTT. The J gene is TRBJ1-5, the V gene TRBV12-3 or TRBV12-4, with D uncertain. V was shortened by 3 bases and J by 5 bases, with 11 bases between the two germline ends. The CDR3 sequence is 14 residues long.

This clonotype was detected a few times. This chain connects TRBV6-5 to TRBJ2-2, with a tentative D call TRBD2 (5 bases). CDR3 length: 16 residues. With 6 bases removed from V and 5 bases from J, the gap between germline ends came to 19 bases. CDR1 is MNHEY and CDR2 is SVGAGI in the germline V gene. The CDR3 coding sequence is TGTGCCAGCAGCTACGGGGAGAGGGAGAGGACCGGGGAGCTGTTTTTT. It encodes CASSYGERERTGELFF.

In its sample, this clonotype was seen many times. The rearrangement joins TRBV11-3 to TRBJ1-1, with a possible D match to TRBD1 (6 bases). In germline, CDR1 is SGHNT, CDR2 YENEEA. The CDR3 totals 15 residues. Trimming cost V 5 bases and J 5 bases, with 18 bases left between them. Here the CDR3 DNA reads TGTGCCAGCAGCCCCTTGACAGGTCAGGGTACTGAAGCTTTCTTT. This codes for CASSPLTGQGTEAFF.

The table lists this clonotype with a few counts. The rearrangement joins TRBV20-1 to TRBJ2-1; 8 nucleotides agree with TRBD1. V trimming: 6 bases; J trimming: 6 bases; junction bases outside the gene matches: 7. From germline, CDR1 is DFQATT and CDR2 SNEGSKA (reference sequence). CDR3 size: 13 residues. The CDR3 sequence: CSANGQGANEQFF. The CDR3 bases are TGCAGTGCCAATGGACAGGGAGCCAATGAGCAGTTCTTC.

A word on this clonotype: Being one base from a much bigger clone, this may be a read error. The J gene is TRBJ2-3, the V gene TRBV2, with TRBD2 identical over 8 bases. V shed 9 bases and J 4 bases; nucleotides not matched to a gene: 15. Germline CDR1 SNHLY, CDR2 FYNNEI. The CDR3 is 16 residues long. The CDR3 is CARHGAASGSSDTQYF. The CDR3 DNA reads TGTGCCAGGCATGGGGCTGCGAGCGGGAGCTCAGATACGCAGTATTTT. Complete variable domain (other parts from reference TRBV2 and TRBJ2-3): EPEVTQTPSHQVTQMGQEVILRCVPISNHLYFYWYRQILGQKVEFLVSFYNNEISEKSEIFDDQFSVERPDGSNFTLKIRSTKLEDSAMYFCARHGAASGSSDTQYFGPGTRLTVL.

Ten or more counts support this clonotype. This chain connects TRBV6-5 to TRBJ1-1; 7 bases match TRBD1. CDR1 is MNHEY, CDR2 SVGAGI, per germline. Unmatched junction bases numbered 3, after V lost 0 bases and J lost 5 bases. The CDR3 loop spans 14 amino acids. CDR3 sequence: CASSYSRGVTEAFF. The CDR3 nucleotides read TGTGCCAGCAGTTACTCCAGGGGGGTTACTGAAGCTTTCTTT.